This T cell receptor (beta chain) was found in a study of T cell responses to AZD1222 COVID-19 vaccine (dated by TCRdb to 2020 to 2023). A note on the overall study: AZD1222 recipients given second doses at about 4 weeks or at about 12 weeks were pooled, since spike-specific TCR depth and breadth were not found to differ between the two schedules. A total of about 230 trial participants underwent TCR sequencing, of whom 200 to 220 received two doses of AZD1222 and 26 received two doses of the MenACWY control vaccine. Trial participants were enrolled by age into 18-55, 56-69 and 70-plus year subgroups, with approximately 150, 28 and 58 TCR-sequenced participants respectively. The study at large found these results: Epitopes outside the regions mutated in the B.1.351 and B.1.1.7 variants were reportedly recognized by nearly half of the unique spike-specific TCRs. Because no day 14 peak-response samples were available, the repertoires could be characterized only after the peak T cell response. Only five to seven AZD1222 recipients were SARS-CoV-2 seropositive at baseline, limiting conclusions about previously exposed vaccinees. Vaccine-associated CD4 TCRs spanned the whole spike protein, with dominant responses in regions 160-218 and 743-854. Participants were mostly white British and included more females than males, and it was suggested by the authors that clonal diversity may have been underestimated. After two AZD1222 doses, both the breadth and the depth of spike-specific TCRs were significantly higher than at day 0 and than in MenACWY recipients. The 56-69-year group was small, and its depth increase did not reach significance, likely because of low power.

From its cysteine to its phenylalanine, the CDR3 spans 13 amino acids. Only the CDR3 portion is preserved as DNA: 39 bases, with reading frame beginning at the first base. V is cut back by 4 bases and J by 7 bases, with 6 bases in the junction unmatched. CDR1 SGHDT and CDR2 YYEEEE were looked up in the germline V gene. The CDR3 regions of human TCRbeta chains were analyzed by immunosequencing. The paper's data handling went like this. TCRs in the repertoires were matched against a reference library of SARS-CoV-2-specific TCRs that had been generated with the MIRA antigen-specificity platform. Breadth was defined as the fraction of unique TCRs that were SARS-CoV-2-associated. Depth was defined as the fraction of total T cells that were SARS-CoV-2-associated. Using the MIRA data, each spike-specific TCR was mapped to the spike region that the TCR reacts to and placed in a CD4 or CD8 class. Log10-transformed breadth and depth values were compared by one-way ANOVA with Sidak's multiple comparisons tests. This immuneACCESS table, as held by TCRdb, lists in-frame sequences with V and J called but not all clones. Of the missing ones, under half trace to an unresolved V gene in checked studies; the others have no known cause. V and J calls and clone size are those listed in that table; D and trimming were worked out from the DNA. The sample yields roughly 96,000 clones; about 89% were counted once. 1.6% of the sample lies in the top ten.

Concerning this clone itself: The clone's antigen remains unknown. Base qualities are not recorded, but no much larger clone differs from it by a single base.

The time point label on this specimen signifies: baseline before first vaccination. Vaccinee samples were obtained from the UK trials COV001 and COV002, which included a single-blind randomized controlled phase 2/3 trial of AZD1222 (ChAdOx1 nCoV-19) in healthy adults. Trial participant PBMC samples were collected at day 0 and day 28 after the second dose for TCRbeta chain sequencing. The chain joins TRBV5-6 to TRBJ1-1, with 8 junctional bases fitting TRBD1. The sequencing here drew on peripheral blood, taken on day 0 of AZD1222 vaccination. This receptor was taken from an adult in good health. In nucleotide form, the sequence is TGTGCCAGCAGCCCTGGACAGGGCTTTGAAGCTTTCTTT. The translation is CASSPGQGFEAFF. This CDR3, with the reference TRBV5-6 and TRBJ1-1 proteins standing in past its ends, gives the full variable domain DAGVTQSPTHLIKTRGQQVTLRCSPKSGHDTVSWYQQALGQGPQFIFQYYEEEERQRGNFPDRFSGHQFPNYSSELNVNALLLGDSALYLCASSPGQGFEAFFGQGTRLTVV.